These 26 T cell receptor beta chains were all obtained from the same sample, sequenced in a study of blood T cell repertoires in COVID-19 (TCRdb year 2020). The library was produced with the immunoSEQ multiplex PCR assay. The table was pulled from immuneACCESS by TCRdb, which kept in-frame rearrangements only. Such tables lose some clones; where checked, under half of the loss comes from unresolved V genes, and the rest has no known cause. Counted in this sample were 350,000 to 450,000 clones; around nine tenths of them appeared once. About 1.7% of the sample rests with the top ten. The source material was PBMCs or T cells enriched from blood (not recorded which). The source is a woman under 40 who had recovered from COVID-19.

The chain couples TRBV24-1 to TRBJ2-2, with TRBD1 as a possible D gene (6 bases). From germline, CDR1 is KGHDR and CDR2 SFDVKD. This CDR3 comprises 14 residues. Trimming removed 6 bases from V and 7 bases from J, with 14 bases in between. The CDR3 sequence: CATSSGAIDGELFF. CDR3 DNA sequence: TGTGCCACCAGTTCAGGGGCTATTGACGGGGAGCTGTTTTTT.

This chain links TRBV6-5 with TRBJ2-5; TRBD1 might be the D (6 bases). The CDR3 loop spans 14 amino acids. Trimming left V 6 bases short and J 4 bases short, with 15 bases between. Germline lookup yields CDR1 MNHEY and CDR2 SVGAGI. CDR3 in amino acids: CASRITGIGETQYF. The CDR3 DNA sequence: TGTGCCAGCAGGATTACAGGGATTGGAGAGACCCAGTACTTC.

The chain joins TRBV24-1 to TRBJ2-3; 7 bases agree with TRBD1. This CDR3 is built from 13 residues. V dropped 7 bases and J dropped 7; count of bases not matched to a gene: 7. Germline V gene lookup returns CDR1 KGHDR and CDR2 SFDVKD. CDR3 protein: CATSKTGWHTQYF. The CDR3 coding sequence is TGTGCCACCAGCAAGACAGGGTGGCATACGCAGTATTTT.

In DNA form, the CDR3 reads TGTGCCAGCAGTTACGGGCAGGGTTTAGGCTACACCTTC. Protein product: CASSYGQGLGYTF. The genes are TRBV6-5 and TRBJ1-2; possible D gene TRBD1, 5 bases. This CDR3 has 13 amino acids. The germline V gene encodes CDR1 MNHEY and CDR2 SVGAGI. Trimming took off 2 bases at V and 8 bases at J, with 12 bases between the two ends.

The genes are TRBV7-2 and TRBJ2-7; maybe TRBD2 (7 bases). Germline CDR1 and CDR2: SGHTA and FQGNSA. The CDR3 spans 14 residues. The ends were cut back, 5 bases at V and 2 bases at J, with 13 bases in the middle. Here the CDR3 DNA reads TGTGCCAGCAGCGAGGGGGGGGGTCCCTACGAGCAGTACTTC. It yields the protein CASSEGGGPYEQYF.

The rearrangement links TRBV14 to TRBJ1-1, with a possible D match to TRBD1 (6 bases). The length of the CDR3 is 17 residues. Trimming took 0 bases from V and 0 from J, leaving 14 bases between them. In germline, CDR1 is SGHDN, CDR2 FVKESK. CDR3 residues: CASSQDPWTELNTEAFF. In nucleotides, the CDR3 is TGTGCCAGCAGCCAAGATCCCTGGACAGAATTGAACACTGAAGCTTTCTTT.

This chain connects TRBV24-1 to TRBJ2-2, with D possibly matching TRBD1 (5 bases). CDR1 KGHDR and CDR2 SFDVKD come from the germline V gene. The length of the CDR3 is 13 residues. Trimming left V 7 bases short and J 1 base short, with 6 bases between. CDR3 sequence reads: CATRDMNTGELFF. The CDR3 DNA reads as TGTGCCACCAGGGACATGAACACCGGGGAGCTGTTTTTT.

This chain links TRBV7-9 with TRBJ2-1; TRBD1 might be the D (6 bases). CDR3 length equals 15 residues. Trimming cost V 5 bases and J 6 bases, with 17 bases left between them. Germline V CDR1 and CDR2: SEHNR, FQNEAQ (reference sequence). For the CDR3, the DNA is TGTGCCAGCAGCAAGCAGGGGCTAGGAGGCAATGAGCAGTTCTTC. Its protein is CASSKQGLGGNEQFF.

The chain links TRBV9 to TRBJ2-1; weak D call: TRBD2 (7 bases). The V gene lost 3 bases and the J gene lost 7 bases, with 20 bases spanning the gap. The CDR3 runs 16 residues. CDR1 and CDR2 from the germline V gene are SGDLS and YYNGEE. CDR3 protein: CASSDPPGGMGNEQFF. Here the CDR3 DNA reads TGTGCCAGCAGCGACCCCCCGGGGGGCATGGGGAATGAGCAGTTCTTC.

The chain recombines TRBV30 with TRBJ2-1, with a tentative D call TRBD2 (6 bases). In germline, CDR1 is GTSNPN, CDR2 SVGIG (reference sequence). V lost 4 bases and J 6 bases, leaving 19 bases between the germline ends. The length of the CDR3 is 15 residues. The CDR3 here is CAWNLRDSRLNEQFF. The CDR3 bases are TGTGCCTGGAACTTACGGGACTCCAGACTCAATGAGCAGTTCTTC.

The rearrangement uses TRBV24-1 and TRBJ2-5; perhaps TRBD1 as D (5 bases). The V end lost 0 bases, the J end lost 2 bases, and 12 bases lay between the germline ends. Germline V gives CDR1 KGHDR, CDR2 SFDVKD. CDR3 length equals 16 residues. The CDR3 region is CATSDLAGLRQETQYF. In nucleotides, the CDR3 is TGTGCCACCAGTGATTTGGCAGGGCTCAGACAAGAGACCCAGTACTTC.

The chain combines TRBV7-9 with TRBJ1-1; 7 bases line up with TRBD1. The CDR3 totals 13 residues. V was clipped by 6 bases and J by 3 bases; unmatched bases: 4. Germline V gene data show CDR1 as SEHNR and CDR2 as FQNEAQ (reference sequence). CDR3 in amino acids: CASSPDRDTEAFF. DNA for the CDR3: TGTGCCAGCAGTCCCGACAGGGACACTGAAGCTTTCTTT. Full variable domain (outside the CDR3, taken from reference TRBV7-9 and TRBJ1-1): DTGVSQNPRHKITKRGQNVTFRCDPISEHNRLYWYRQTLGQGPEFLTYFQNEAQLEKSRLLSDRFSAERPKGSFSTLEIQRTEQGDSAMYLCASSPDRDTEAFFGQGTRLTVV.

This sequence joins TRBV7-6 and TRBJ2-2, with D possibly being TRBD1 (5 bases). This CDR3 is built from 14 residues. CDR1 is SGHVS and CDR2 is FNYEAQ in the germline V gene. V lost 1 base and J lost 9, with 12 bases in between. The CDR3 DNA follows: TGTGCCAGCAGCTTAGATACAGGTGTCCGGGAGCTGTTTTTT. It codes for CASSLDTGVRELFF.

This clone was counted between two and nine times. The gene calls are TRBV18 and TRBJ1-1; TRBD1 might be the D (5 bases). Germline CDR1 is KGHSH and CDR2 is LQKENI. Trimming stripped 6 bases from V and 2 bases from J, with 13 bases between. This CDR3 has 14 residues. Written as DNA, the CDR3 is TGTGCCAGCTCGCTAGGGGCGAAAAACACTGAAGCTTTCTTT. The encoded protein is CASSLGAKNTEAFF.

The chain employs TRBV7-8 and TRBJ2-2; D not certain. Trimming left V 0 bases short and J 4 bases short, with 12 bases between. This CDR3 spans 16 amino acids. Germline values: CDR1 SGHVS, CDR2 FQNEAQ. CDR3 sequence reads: CASSLAPFSSTGELFF. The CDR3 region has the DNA TGTGCCAGCAGCTTAGCACCTTTTAGCTCCACCGGGGAGCTGTTTTTT.

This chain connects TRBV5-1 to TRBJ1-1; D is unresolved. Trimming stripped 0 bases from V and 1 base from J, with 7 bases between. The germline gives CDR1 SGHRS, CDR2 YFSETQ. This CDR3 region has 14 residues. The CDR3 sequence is CASSLGAENTEAFF. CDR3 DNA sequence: TGCGCCAGCAGCTTGGGGGCAGAGAACACTGAAGCTTTCTTT.

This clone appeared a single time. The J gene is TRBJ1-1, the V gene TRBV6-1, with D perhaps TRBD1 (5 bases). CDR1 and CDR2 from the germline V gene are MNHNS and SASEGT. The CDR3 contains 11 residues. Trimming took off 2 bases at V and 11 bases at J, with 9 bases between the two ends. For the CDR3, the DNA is TGTGCCAGCAGTGAAACAGGTCGGGCTTTCTTT. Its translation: CASSETGRAFF.

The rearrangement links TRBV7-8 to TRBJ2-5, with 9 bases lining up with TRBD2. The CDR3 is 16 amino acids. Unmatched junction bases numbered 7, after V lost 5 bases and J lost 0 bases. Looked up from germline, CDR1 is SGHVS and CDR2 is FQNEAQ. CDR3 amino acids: CASSIFTSGYQETQYF. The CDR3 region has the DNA TGTGCCAGCAGCATATTCACTAGCGGGTACCAAGAGACCCAGTACTTC.

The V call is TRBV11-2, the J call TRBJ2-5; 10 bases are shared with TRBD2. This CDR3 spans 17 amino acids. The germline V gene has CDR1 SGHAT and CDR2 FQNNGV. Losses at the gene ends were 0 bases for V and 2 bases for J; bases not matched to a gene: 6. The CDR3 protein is CASSLEGVAGGQETQYF. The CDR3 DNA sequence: TGTGCCAGCAGCTTAGAAGGAGTAGCGGGAGGACAAGAGACCCAGTACTTC.

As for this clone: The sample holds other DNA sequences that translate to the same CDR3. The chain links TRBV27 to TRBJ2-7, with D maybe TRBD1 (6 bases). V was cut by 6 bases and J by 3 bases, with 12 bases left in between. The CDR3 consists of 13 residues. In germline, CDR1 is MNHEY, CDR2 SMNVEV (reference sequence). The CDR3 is CASSFGQYYEQYF. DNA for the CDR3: TGTGCCAGCAGCTTCGGACAGTACTACGAGCAGTACTTC.

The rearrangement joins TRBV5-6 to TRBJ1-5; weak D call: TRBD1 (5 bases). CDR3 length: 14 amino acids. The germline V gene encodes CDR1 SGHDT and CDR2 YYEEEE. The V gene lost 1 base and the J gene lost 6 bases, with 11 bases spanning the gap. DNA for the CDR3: TGTGCCAGCAGCTTGCGGGGGGACCGTCAGCCCCAGCATTTT. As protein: CASSLRGDRQPQHF.

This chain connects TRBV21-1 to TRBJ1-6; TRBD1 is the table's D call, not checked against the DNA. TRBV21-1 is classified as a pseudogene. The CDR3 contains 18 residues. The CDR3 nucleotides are TGTGCCAGCAGCCCCAAGGGGGCGGAGAGCTCCTATAATTCACCCCTCCACTTT. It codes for CASSPKGAESSYNSPLHF.

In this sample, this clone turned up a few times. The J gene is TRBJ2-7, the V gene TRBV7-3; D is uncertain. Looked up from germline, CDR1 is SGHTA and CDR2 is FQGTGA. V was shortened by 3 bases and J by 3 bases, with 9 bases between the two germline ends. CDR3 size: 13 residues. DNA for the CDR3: TGTGCCAGCAGCTTTTCCCACGGCTACGAGCAGTACTTC. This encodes CASSFSHGYEQYF.

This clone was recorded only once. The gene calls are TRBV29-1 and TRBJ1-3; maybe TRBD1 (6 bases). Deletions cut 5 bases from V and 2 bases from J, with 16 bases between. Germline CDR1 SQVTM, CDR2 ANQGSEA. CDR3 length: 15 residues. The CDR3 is CSVLRPRGTGNTIYF. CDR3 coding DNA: TGCAGCGTTCTCCGCCCCAGGGGAACTGGAAACACCATATATTTT.

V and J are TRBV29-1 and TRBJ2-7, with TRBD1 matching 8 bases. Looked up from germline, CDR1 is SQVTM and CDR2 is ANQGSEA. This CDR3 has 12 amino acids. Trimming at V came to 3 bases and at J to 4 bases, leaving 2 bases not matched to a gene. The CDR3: CSVEDRVYEQYF. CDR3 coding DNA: TGCAGCGTTGAGGACAGGGTATACGAGCAGTACTTC.

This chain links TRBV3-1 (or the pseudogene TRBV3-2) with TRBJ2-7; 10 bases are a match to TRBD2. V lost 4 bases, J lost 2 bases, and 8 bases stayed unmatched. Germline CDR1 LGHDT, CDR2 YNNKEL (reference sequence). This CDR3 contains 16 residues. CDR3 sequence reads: CASSRAGLAAPYEQYF. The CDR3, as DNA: TGTGCCAGCAGCCGAGCCGGACTAGCGGCTCCCTACGAGCAGTACTTC.